What follows are 27 T cell receptor beta chains derived from one specimen sequenced in a study of T cell repertoires in aging, cancer and after chemotherapy. Rearranged V-D-J TRB sequences were amplified with a mixed TRB-A/B primer pool. TCRdb redid the calling of the multiplex PCR reads with MiXCR, one entry per CDR3 protein. The sample yields about 10,000 distinct CDR3 sequences, roughly 40% seen once. TCR beta rearrangements were amplified from peripheral blood genomic DNA. The specimen was blood. Source of these receptors: a human donor in good health.

This chain joins TRBV7-9 and TRBJ2-2, with a possible D match to TRBD2 (6 bases). The CDR3 is 12 amino acids. V was shortened by 5 bases and J by 6 bases, with 7 bases between the two germline ends. Germline CDR1 is SEHNR and CDR2 is FQNEAQ (reference sequence). CDR3 in DNA: TGTGCCAGCAGCGGAGGGTCCGGGGAGCTGTTTTTT. Its translation is CASSGGSGELFF.

To note about this clonotype: The junction departs from germline at one end; a sequencing error may be responsible. This chain uses TRBV5-1 with TRBJ1-2, with 7 bases that match TRBD1. The CDR3 length is 15 residues. The germline gives CDR1 SGHRS, CDR2 YFSETQ. The CDR3 protein is CASPELTGWIGGYTF. The DNA of the CDR3 is TGTGCCAGCCCCGAATTGACAGGGTGGATTGGTGGCTACACCTTC.

In this sample, this clonotype turned up a few times. The chain links TRBV19 to TRBJ2-1; D gene ambiguous. Deletions cut 9 bases from V and 0 bases from J, with 3 bases between. Germline V CDR1 and CDR2: LNHDA, SQIVND (reference sequence). The CDR3 consists of 11 residues. The CDR3 spells CASGSYNEQFF. As DNA, the CDR3 is TGTGCCAGCGGCTCCTACAATGAGCAGTTCTTC.

In its sample, this clonotype is medium-sized. CDR3 protein: CSVSGGVGYTF. CDR3 DNA sequence: TGCAGCGTTTCGGGGGGCGTCGGCTACACCTTC. The chain has TRBV29-1 and TRBJ1-2, with a possible D match to TRBD1 (6 bases). Germline V lookup: CDR1 SQVTM, CDR2 ANQGSEA. CDR3 length equals 11 residues. Trimming pared 5 bases from V and 8 bases from J, leaving 12 bases between.

The chain has TRBV7-3 and TRBJ2-3; a weak D match, TRBD1 (6 bases). Germline lookup yields CDR1 SGHTA and CDR2 FQGTGA. This CDR3 is 14 amino acids long. V gave up 2 bases and J gave up 9 bases, with 15 bases separating them. The CDR3 here is CASSLDPQGVTQYF. The CDR3 nucleotides are TGTGCCAGCAGCTTAGACCCACAGGGTGTAACGCAGTATTTT.

This clonotype was seen only a few times. The chain couples TRBV30 to TRBJ2-1; TRBD1 or TRBD2 may be the D gene (6 bases each). The CDR3 is 12 amino acids. The ends were cut back, 8 bases at V and 6 bases at J, with 14 bases in the middle. Germline V gene sequence: CDR1 GTSNPN, CDR2 SVGIG (reference sequence). The CDR3 DNA sequence: TGTGCCAGCGAGGGGGGATCCAATGAGCAGTTCTTC. Translated: CASEGGSNEQFF.

This clonotype has only a few counts. The rearrangement uses TRBV20-1 and TRBJ2-3; no definite D call. Trimming pared 3 bases from V and 1 base from J, leaving 11 bases between. The CDR3 length is 14 residues. Germline V lookup: CDR1 DFQATT, CDR2 SNEGSKA (reference sequence). The CDR3 loop reads CSASLGLGTDTQYF. The CDR3 region has the DNA TGCAGTGCTAGTCTGGGCCTCGGCACAGATACGCAGTATTTT.

A few counts support this clonotype. This chain joins TRBV7-3 and TRBJ1-1, with a tentative D call TRBD1 (5 bases). Per germline, CDR1 SGHTA and CDR2 FQGTGA. V was shortened by 5 bases and J by 1 base, with 8 bases between the two germline ends. The CDR3 is made up of 13 amino acids. The CDR3 bases are TGTGCCAGCAGCGCGACAGCGAACACTGAAGCTTTCTTT. It codes for CASSATANTEAFF.

This rearrangement joins TRBV30 to TRBJ1-1; no firm D call. Between the trimmed V and J ends, which lost 2 bases and 3 bases, there was a span of 10 bases. The CDR3 consists of 13 residues. Germline V gene data show CDR1 as GTSNPN and CDR2 as SVGIG (reference sequence). In DNA form, the CDR3 reads TGTGCCTGGAGTCTGCAGAAGTACACTGAAGCTTTCTTT. This sequence encodes CAWSLQKYTEAFF.

This clonotype was counted once. This chain connects TRBV30 to TRBJ1-1; D uncertain. Germline CDR1 is GTSNPN and CDR2 is SVGIG (reference sequence). The CDR3 contains 13 residues. The V end was cut by 0 bases, the J end by 1 base, with 6 bases between. The CDR3 nucleotides read TGTGCCTGGAGTGTACGGGGGAACACTGAAGCTTTCTTT. Translated, it gives CAWSVRGNTEAFF.

This clonotype is labeled as medium-sized (0.01 to 0.1%). This chain joins TRBV12-3 or TRBV12-4 and TRBJ1-6, with a possible D match to TRBD1 (6 bases). This CDR3 has 15 amino acids. Trimming stripped 4 bases from V and 7 bases from J, with 14 bases between. This CDR3 reads CASSYSDRKNSPLHF. CDR3 DNA: TGTGCCAGCAGTTATAGCGACAGGAAGAATTCACCCCTCCACTTT.

This clonotype has just a few counts. The CDR3 DNA is TGTGCCTGGAGTGTCGGGGGAACGGAAAAACTGTTTTTT. Translating it yields CAWSVGGTEKLFF. The chain uses TRBV30 and TRBJ1-4; TRBD1 might be the D (5 bases). CDR3 length equals 13 residues. Germline CDR1 GTSNPN, CDR2 SVGIG (reference sequence). The V and J ends lost 0 bases and 8 bases respectively, with 10 bases between them.

This clonotype was picked up a small number of times. The chain employs TRBV6-1 and TRBJ2-1; 11 bases agree with TRBD2. Germline V gives CDR1 MNHNS, CDR2 SASEGT. The CDR3 is 14 amino acids. Germline trimming cut 5 bases from V and 10 bases from J; bases unmatched to any gene: 7. CDR3 coding DNA: TGTGCCAGCAGTCCGGGACTAGCGGTACCAGAGCAGTTCTTC. It translates to CASSPGLAVPEQFF.

This clonotype was seen a handful of times. The chain employs TRBV28 and TRBJ2-7, with D possibly TRBD1 on 6 matching bases. The CDR3 consists of 14 residues. Deletions cut 10 bases from V and 0 bases from J, with 16 bases between. The germline gives CDR1 MDHEN, CDR2 SYDVKM. CDR3 amino acids: CATRTGSSSYEQYV. The CDR3 DNA reads as TGTGCCACCCGCACAGGGTCAAGCTCCTACGAGCAGTACGTC.

In this sample, this clonotype turned up a few times. This chain joins TRBV6-5 and TRBJ2-4, with unresolved D. The V end was cut by 2 bases, the J end by 4 bases, with 6 bases between. Per the germline V gene, CDR1 is MNHEY and CDR2 is SVGAGI. The CDR3 contains 13 residues. DNA for the CDR3: TGTGCCAGCAGTTACGACATGAAAAACATTCAGTACTTC. This codes for CASSYDMKNIQYF.

This chain links TRBV30 with TRBJ1-3; TRBD1 agrees at 7 bases. Looked up from germline, CDR1 is GTSNPN and CDR2 is SVGIG (reference sequence). This CDR3 is built from 15 residues. The junction had 8 bases not matched to a gene; V was cut back by 2 bases and J by 4 bases. The CDR3 sequence is CAWSFDRAPGNTIYF. The CDR3 bases are TGTGCCTGGAGTTTCGACAGGGCTCCAGGAAACACCATATATTTT.

This clonotype appeared a few times. This chain links TRBV6-6 with TRBJ2-7; possible D gene TRBD1, 6 bases. This CDR3 has 13 amino acids. Germline V gene sequence: CDR1 MNHNY, CDR2 SVGAGI (reference sequence). V lost 7 bases and J lost 5, with 15 bases in between. CDR3 sequence: CASTPTGSDEQYV. The CDR3 region has the DNA TGTGCCAGCACCCCTACAGGGTCTGACGAGCAGTACGTC.

The DNA for the CDR3 is TGTGCCTGGAGAAAACCGGCCGTAGGCTACACCTTC. Residues: CAWRKPAVGYTF. This chain links TRBV30 with TRBJ1-2, with no clear D. Trimming left V 3 bases short and J 8 bases short, with 13 bases between. In germline, CDR1 is GTSNPN, CDR2 SVGIG (reference sequence). The CDR3 contains 12 residues.

The V call is TRBV15, the J call TRBJ2-1, with a weak D call TRBD2 (6 bases). The V gene's germline CDR1 is LNHNV and CDR2 YYDKDF (reference sequence). The V and J ends lost 5 bases and 7 bases respectively, with 21 bases between them. The CDR3 has 16 residues. The CDR3 sequence: CATSGSAGNGGNEQFF. The DNA of the CDR3 is TGTGCCACCAGCGGGTCTGCGGGGAACGGTGGTAATGAGCAGTTCTTC.

The rearrangement links TRBV11-2 to TRBJ2-5; 10 positions agree with TRBD1. The germline CDR1 and CDR2 sequences are SGHAT and FQNNGV. The CDR3 consists of 13 residues. Trimming at V came to 8 bases and at J to 2 bases, leaving 2 bases not matched to a gene. The CDR3 loop is CASRGQGQETQYF. In DNA form, the CDR3 reads TGTGCCAGCCGGGGACAGGGGCAAGAGACCCAGTACTTC.

This chain uses TRBV30 with TRBJ2-7, with D perhaps matching TRBD1 (6 bases). The germline gives CDR1 GTSNPN, CDR2 SVGIG (reference sequence). The V end was cut by 2 bases, the J end by 2 bases, with 16 bases between. The CDR3 loop spans 15 amino acids. The CDR3 DNA reads TGTGCCTGGAGTCCTCCAGGGGCCCCACCCTACGAGCAGTACTTC. It translates to CAWSPPGAPPYEQYF.

This clonotype was picked up a small number of times. V is TRBV12-3 or TRBV12-4 and J is TRBJ2-1, with D hard to call. This CDR3 has 13 residues. With 6 bases removed from V and 5 bases from J, the gap between germline ends came to 11 bases. CDR3 in amino acids: CASSFRPHNEQFF. CDR3 coding DNA: TGTGCCAGCAGCTTCCGTCCACACAATGAGCAGTTCTTC.

The chain employs TRBV6-1 and TRBJ2-6; D not certain. Germline V gene sequence: CDR1 MNHNS, CDR2 SASEGT. With 6 bases removed from V and 0 bases from J, the gap between germline ends came to 9 bases. This CDR3 comprises 15 residues. CDR3 region: CASSAWFSGANVLTF. CDR3 bases: TGTGCCAGCAGCGCATGGTTCTCTGGGGCCAACGTCCTGACTTTC.

This clonotype was recorded a few times. The CDR3 region has the DNA TGCGCCAGCAGCCAAGTCCCCTACGAGCAGTACGTC. The encoded protein is CASSQVPYEQYV. This sequence joins TRBV4-1 and TRBJ2-7; D not resolved. The germline V and J ends were trimmed by 1 base and 2 bases, with 3 bases remaining between them. The V gene's germline CDR1 is MGHRA and CDR2 YSYEKL. This CDR3 contains 12 residues.

In this sample, this clonotype turned up a few times. The chain links TRBV6-1 to TRBJ1-2, with unresolved D. Deletions cut 8 bases from V and 4 bases from J, with 17 bases between. Germline CDR1 reads MNHNS; CDR2 reads SASEGT. The CDR3 contains 14 residues. The CDR3 bases are TGTGCCAGCGATTCGGCAGAAACCTTCTATGGCTACACCTTC. This sequence encodes CASDSAETFYGYTF.

The CDR3 loop reads CSARGASSGNTIYF. The CDR3 bases are TGCAGTGCTAGAGGGGCCAGCTCTGGAAACACCATATATTTT. The V gene is TRBV20-1, the J gene TRBJ1-3; D is uncertain. CDR1 is DFQATT and CDR2 is SNEGSKA in the germline V gene (reference sequence). CDR3 length: 14 amino acids. V was shortened by 1 base and J by 0 bases, with 7 bases between the two germline ends.

This clonotype was recorded only once. The chain links TRBV21-1 to TRBJ1-5; the table gives TRBD1 as D, unverified against the DNA. TRBV21-1 is an annotated pseudogene. The CDR3 sequence is 17 residues long. The chain's CDR3 is CASSTDRAQGWNQPQHF. DNA of the CDR3: TGTGCCAGCAGCACCGACAGGGCCCAAGGGTGGAATCAGCCCCAGCATTTT.